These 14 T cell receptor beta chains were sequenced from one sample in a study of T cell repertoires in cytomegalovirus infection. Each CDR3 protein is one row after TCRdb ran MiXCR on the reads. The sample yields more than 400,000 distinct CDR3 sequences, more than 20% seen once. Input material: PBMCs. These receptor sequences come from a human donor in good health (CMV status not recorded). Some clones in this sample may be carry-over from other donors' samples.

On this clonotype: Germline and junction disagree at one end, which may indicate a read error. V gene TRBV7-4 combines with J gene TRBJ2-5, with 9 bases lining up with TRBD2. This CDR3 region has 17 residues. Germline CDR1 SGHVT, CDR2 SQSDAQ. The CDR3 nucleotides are TGTGCCAGCAGCTTAGGCCGACTAGCGGACAACCACGAGACCCAGTACTTC. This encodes CASSLGRLADNHETQYF.

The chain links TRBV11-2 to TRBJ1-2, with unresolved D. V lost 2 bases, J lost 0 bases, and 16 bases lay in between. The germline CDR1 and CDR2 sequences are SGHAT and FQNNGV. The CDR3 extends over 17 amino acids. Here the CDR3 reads CASSLRWSRTTNYGYTF. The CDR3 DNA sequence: TGTGCCAGCAGCTTAAGGTGGAGTCGAACAACTAACTATGGCTACACCTTC.

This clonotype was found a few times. Here the CDR3 DNA reads TGTGCCAGCAGTTTAGCTTGGGCTGAAGCTTTCTTT. This gives the protein CASSLAWAEAFF. V is TRBV12-3 or TRBV12-4 and J is TRBJ1-1; D remains ambiguous. This CDR3 spans 12 amino acids. Trimming pared 0 bases from V and 6 bases from J, leaving 5 bases between.

The CDR3 bases are TGCGCCAGCAGCTCCGACGACTCTGGGGCCAACGTCCTGACTTTC. The encoded protein is CASSSDDSGANVLTF. The chain has TRBV5-1 and TRBJ2-6; D remains ambiguous. CDR3 length equals 15 residues. Germline V lookup: CDR1 SGHRS, CDR2 YFSETQ. V was shortened by 3 bases and J by 0 bases, with 7 bases between the two germline ends. The variable domain in full, completed from reference TRBV5-1 and TRBJ2-6, reads KAGVTQTPRYLIKTRGQQVTLSCSPISGHRSVSWYQQTPGQGLQFLFEYFSETQRNKGNFPGRFSGRQFSNSRSEMNVSTLELGDSALYLCASSSDDSGANVLTFGAGSRLTVL.

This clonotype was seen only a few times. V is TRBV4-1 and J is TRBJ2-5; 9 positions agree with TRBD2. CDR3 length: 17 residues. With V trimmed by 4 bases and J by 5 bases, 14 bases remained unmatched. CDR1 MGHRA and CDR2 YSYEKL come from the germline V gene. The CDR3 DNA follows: TGCGCCAGCAGCCCCCACGTGGCTAGCGGGATTCGGGAGACCCAGTACTTC. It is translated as CASSPHVASGIRETQYF.

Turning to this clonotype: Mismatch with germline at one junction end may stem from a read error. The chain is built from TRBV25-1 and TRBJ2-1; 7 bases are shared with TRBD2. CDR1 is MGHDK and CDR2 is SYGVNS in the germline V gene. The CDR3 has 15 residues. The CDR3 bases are TGTGCCAGCAGTGAAGTCGGGGGGTCCTCCAATGAGCAGTTCTTC. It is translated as CASSEVGGSSNEQFF.

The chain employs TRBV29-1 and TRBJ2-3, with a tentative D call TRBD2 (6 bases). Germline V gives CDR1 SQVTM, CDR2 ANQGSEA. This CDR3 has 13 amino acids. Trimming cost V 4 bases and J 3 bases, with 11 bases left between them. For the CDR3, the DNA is TGCAGCGTTGCGGGCGGGATTACAGATACGCAGTATTTT. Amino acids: CSVAGGITDTQYF.

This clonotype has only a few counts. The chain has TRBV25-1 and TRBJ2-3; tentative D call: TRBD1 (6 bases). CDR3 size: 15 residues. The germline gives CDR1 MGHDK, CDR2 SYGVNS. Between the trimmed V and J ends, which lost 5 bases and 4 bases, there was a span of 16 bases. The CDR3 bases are TGTGCCAGCAGTTCAACAGGGACCCGCGCAGATACGCAGTATTTT. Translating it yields CASSSTGTRADTQYF.

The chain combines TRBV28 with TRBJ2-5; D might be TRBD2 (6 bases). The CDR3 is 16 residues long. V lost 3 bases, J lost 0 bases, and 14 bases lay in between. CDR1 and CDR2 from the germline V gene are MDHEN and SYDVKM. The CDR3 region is CASSFWGESYQETQYF. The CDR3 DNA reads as TGTGCCAGCAGTTTCTGGGGGGAGAGCTACCAAGAGACCCAGTACTTC.

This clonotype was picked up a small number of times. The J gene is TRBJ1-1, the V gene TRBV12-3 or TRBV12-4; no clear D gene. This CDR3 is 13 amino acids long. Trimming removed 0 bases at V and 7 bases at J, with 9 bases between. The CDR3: CASSLAAGGEAFF. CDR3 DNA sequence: TGTGCCAGCAGTTTAGCGGCAGGTGGTGAAGCTTTCTTT.

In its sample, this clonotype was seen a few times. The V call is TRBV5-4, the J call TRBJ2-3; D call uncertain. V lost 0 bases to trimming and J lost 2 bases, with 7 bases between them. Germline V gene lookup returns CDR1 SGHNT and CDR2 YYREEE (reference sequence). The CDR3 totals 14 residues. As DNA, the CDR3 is TGTGCCAGCAGCTTGGAATTTCCCACAGATACGCAGTATTTT. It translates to CASSLEFPTDTQYF.

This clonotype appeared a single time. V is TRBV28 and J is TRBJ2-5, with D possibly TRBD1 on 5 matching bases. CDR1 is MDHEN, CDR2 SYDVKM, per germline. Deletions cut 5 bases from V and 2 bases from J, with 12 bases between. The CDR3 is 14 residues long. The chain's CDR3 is CASSIDSFQETQYF. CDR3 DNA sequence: TGTGCCAGCAGTATTGACAGTTTTCAAGAGACCCAGTACTTC.

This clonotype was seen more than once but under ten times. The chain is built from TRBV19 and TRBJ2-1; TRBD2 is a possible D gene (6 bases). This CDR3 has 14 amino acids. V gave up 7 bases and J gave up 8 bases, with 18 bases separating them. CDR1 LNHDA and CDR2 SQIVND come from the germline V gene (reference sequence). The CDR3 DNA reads TGTGCCAGTATGGGGGACTCAACAATGGATGAGCAGTTCTTC. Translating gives CASMGDSTMDEQFF.

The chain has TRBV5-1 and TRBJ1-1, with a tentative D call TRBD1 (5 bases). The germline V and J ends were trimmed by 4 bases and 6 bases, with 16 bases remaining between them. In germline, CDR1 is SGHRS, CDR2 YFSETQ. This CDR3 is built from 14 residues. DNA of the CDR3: TGCGCCAGCAGCACCTCATCCCAGGGAGCTGAAGCTTTCTTT. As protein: CASSTSSQGAEAFF.